This section outlines one T cell receptor (beta chain) sequence together with its context. Clones were sequenced by immunoSEQ multiplex PCR, and TCRdb holds only the in-frame ones, with some missing. The sample comprises roughly 50,000 clones, about 92% of which are singletons, and under 2% rests with the top ten. The junction had 9 bases not matched to a gene; V was cut back by 8 bases and J by 2 bases. Germline CDR1 is LNHDA and CDR2 is SQIVND (reference sequence). The CDR3 is 15 residues long. This specimen comes from a study of cytomegalovirus exposure and HLA in healthy donors. This chain links TRBV19 with TRBJ1-5; 7 bases are shared with TRBD1. The sequence was collected from a young woman in good health and CMV-seropositive. Sequencing used PBMCs. CDR3 nucleotides: TGTGCCAGTGGAGCTGAAGGACAGGGCAATCAGCCCCAGCATTTT. Residues: CASGAEGQGNQPQHF.